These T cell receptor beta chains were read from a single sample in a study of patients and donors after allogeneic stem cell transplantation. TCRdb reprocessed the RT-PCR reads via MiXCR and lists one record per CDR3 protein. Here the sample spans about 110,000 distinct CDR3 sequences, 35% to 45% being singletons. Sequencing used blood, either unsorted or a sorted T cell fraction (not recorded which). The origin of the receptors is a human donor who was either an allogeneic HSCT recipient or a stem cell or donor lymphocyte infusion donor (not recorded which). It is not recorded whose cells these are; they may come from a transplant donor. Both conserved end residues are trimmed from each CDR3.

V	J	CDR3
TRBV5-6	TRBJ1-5	ASNPLRPQH
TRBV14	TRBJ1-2	ASSPGNMAYGYT
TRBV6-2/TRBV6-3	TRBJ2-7	ASTRRLASYEQY
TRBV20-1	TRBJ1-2	SALQAYT
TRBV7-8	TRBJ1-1	ASSLERRTEAF
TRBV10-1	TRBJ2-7	ASSESIAGAYEQY
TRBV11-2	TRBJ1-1	ASSRSTPRGTEAF
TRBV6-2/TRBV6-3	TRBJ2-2	ASRLAGTNTGELF
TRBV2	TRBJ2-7	ASSEATGALYEQY
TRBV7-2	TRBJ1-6	ASSDPVWRDNSPLH
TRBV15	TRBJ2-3	ATSRGHGTDTQY
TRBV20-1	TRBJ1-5	SAIRDRNQPQH
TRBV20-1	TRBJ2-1	SASTRPASDNEQF
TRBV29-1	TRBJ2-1	SARELAYNEQF
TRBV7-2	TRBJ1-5	ASSLGGTVNSNQPQH
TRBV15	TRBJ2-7	ATSREAPPVSYEQY
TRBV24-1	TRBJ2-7	ATSDRLLGEQY